The 21 T cell receptor beta chains in this list originate from one sample, sequenced in a study of T-cell memory formation after mild COVID-19. MiXCR, run by TCRdb on the 5' RACE reads, gives a single entry per CDR3 protein. The sample lists about 150,000 distinct CDR3 sequences, approximately 21% occurring once. The sequencing sample was made of PBMCs or a T cell subset sorted from them (not recorded which). The receptor source for this set is an adult woman who had mild COVID-19 (a few samples of this study predate the infection). Cell type and time point are not known.

This clonotype was counted a few times. The chain couples TRBV14 to TRBJ2-7, with TRBD2 as a possible D gene (6 bases). CDR1 is SGHDN and CDR2 is FVKESK in the germline V gene. Trimming stripped 1 base from V and 2 bases from J, with 27 bases between. This CDR3 has 20 residues. The CDR3 sequence: CASSQAVGRRASEKPYEQYF. The DNA of the CDR3 is TGTGCCAGCAGCCAAGCTGTGGGGCGCAGGGCTAGCGAGAAGCCCTACGAGCAGTACTTC.

V and J are TRBV29-1 and TRBJ1-3; D remains ambiguous. This CDR3 is 11 amino acids long. Trimming removed 4 bases from V and 4 bases from J, with 5 bases in between. CDR1 SQVTM and CDR2 ANQGSEA come from the germline V gene. The CDR3 DNA reads as TGCAGCGTTGCCCAAGGAAACACCATATATTTT. Protein product: CSVAQGNTIYF.

This clonotype was seen at least ten times. The genes are TRBV7-2 and TRBJ2-3; 7 bases are shared with TRBD1. Germline-derived CDR1 and CDR2 are SGHTA and FQGNSA. The CDR3 length is 14 residues. V was pared by 5 bases and J by 6 bases, with 8 bases of the junction left unmatched. The DNA of the CDR3 is TGTGCCAGCAGCCGGAAGACAGGGACCGATACGCAGTATTTT. Translated, it gives CASSRKTGTDTQYF.

The chain is built from TRBV4-3 and TRBJ2-7, with 14 bases aligning to TRBD2. The CDR3 runs to 15 residues. J gave up 4 bases and V 5 bases, and 4 bases lay outside the gene matches. Germline V gene sequence: CDR1 LGHNA, CDR2 YSLEER. The CDR3 bases are TGCGCCAGCAGCTTCGGGACTAGCGGGAGTTACGAGCAGTACTTC. Amino acids: CASSFGTSGSYEQYF.

This clonotype was seen more than once but under ten times. This chain joins TRBV13 and TRBJ2-3; 8 positions agree with TRBD2. The length of the CDR3 is 14 residues. Trimming removed 2 bases from V and 5 bases from J; junction bases left unmatched: 3. From germline, CDR1 is PRHDT and CDR2 FYEKMQ (reference sequence). The CDR3 nucleotides are TGTGCCAGCAGCTTACAGCGGGAGAAAGATACGCAGTATTTT. Its translation: CASSLQREKDTQYF.

This clonotype was detected only a few times. The CDR3, as DNA: TGCGCCAGCAGCTTCACTAGCGGGGTCCAAGAGACCCAGTACTTC. This translates into CASSFTSGVQETQYF. J is TRBJ2-5 and V is TRBV5-1; 10 bases are shared with TRBD2. CDR1 is SGHRS, CDR2 YFSETQ, per germline. Losses at the gene ends were 2 bases for V and 1 base for J; bases not matched to a gene: 2. The CDR3 extends over 15 amino acids.

The chain has TRBV7-9 and TRBJ2-7, with a weak D call TRBD1 (5 bases). Trimming cost V 5 bases and J 7 bases, with 15 bases left between them. The CDR3 length is 13 residues. The germline V gene has CDR1 SEHNR and CDR2 FQNEAQ (reference sequence). The CDR3 bases are TGTGCCAGCAGCGGACGACAGTCTTGGGAGCAGTACTTC. Translating gives CASSGRQSWEQYF.

The genes are TRBV10-3 and TRBJ2-7; a weak D match, TRBD1 (6 bases). V lost 10 bases and J lost 4, with 20 bases in between. There are 14 residues in the CDR3. CDR1 is ENHRY, CDR2 SYGVKD, per germline. The CDR3 region has the DNA TGTGCCACTCAGACAGGAACTTTGTCGTACGAGCAGTACTTC. Protein sequence: CATQTGTLSYEQYF.

This clonotype was seen only a few times. A junction boundary mismatches the germline segment, possibly from a read error. The chain carries TRBV29-1 and TRBJ2-1; the D call may be TRBD1 or TRBD2 (5 bases each). CDR1 is SQVTM and CDR2 is ANQGSEA in the germline V gene. This CDR3 region has 11 residues. CDR3 in DNA: TGCAGCGTTGACAGGGACCCCTTCGTTTGGTTC. Translation gives CSVDRDPFVWF.

Only a few counts were recorded for this clonotype. The rearrangement links TRBV20-1 to TRBJ2-1, with D hard to call. There are 11 residues in the CDR3. The V gene's germline CDR1 is DFQATT and CDR2 SNEGSKA (reference sequence). With 3 bases removed from V and 8 bases from J, the gap between germline ends came to 8 bases. This chain's CDR3 is CSASPVHEQFF. CDR3 nucleotide sequence: TGCAGTGCTAGCCCGGTGCATGAGCAGTTCTTC.

The rearrangement uses TRBV24-1 and TRBJ2-5; perhaps TRBD2 as D (6 bases). There are 12 residues in the CDR3. V lost 4 bases, J lost 11 bases, and 13 bases lay in between. The germline V gene has CDR1 KGHDR and CDR2 SFDVKD. CDR3 protein: CATSDQTRNQYF. The CDR3 DNA is TGTGCCACCAGTGACCAGACTAGGAATCAGTACTTC.

This clonotype was observed a few times. This sequence joins TRBV29-1 and TRBJ2-3, with TRBD2 as a possible D gene (6 bases). The CDR3 totals 14 residues. Deletions cut 6 bases from V and 0 bases from J, with 13 bases between. CDR1 and CDR2 (germline): SQVTM, ANQGSEA. The DNA of the CDR3 is TGCAGCGTCTCCGGGACTCAAAGCACAGATACGCAGTATTTT. Translating it yields CSVSGTQSTDTQYF.

This clonotype was seen only a few times. The junction departs from germline at one end; a sequencing error may be responsible. This chain uses TRBV6-5 with TRBJ2-7; TRBD1 aligns across 9 bases. Germline CDR1 and CDR2: MNHEY and SVGAGI. This CDR3 is 16 amino acids long. The CDR3 nucleotides are TGTGCCAGCAGTTACTCACCCGGGACAGGGTCCTCCGAGCAGTACTTC. Its translation is CASSYSPGTGSSEQYF.

The chain has TRBV7-2 and TRBJ2-5, with D perhaps given as TRBD1 or TRBD2 (5 bases each). Germline CDR1 reads SGHTA; CDR2 reads FQGNSA. The V gene lost 5 bases and the J gene lost 9 bases, with 19 bases spanning the gap. The CDR3 extends over 14 amino acids. The CDR3 protein is CASSVGPVPRAQYF. CDR3 nucleotides: TGTGCCAGCAGCGTGGGACCGGTCCCAAGGGCCCAGTACTTC.

The table lists this clonotype with many counts. The chain recombines TRBV7-6 with TRBJ2-1; 10 bases are a match to TRBD2. The germline CDR1 and CDR2 sequences are SGHVS and FNYEAQ. This CDR3 is built from 16 residues. The V gene end was trimmed by 5 bases and the J gene end by 8 bases; junction bases not matched to a gene: 12. The CDR3 DNA sequence: TGTGCCAGCAGCGCCTACCCTAGCGGGAGTAGGGATGAGCAGTTCTTC. Translating it yields CASSAYPSGSRDEQFF.

The chain links TRBV7-9 to TRBJ2-3, with 10 positions matching TRBD1. V shed 3 bases, J shed 5 bases, and the junction held 2 bases outside the gene matches. The CDR3 totals 14 residues. Germline loops: CDR1 SEHNR, CDR2 FQNEAQ (reference sequence). CDR3 sequence: CASSFGQGGDTQYF. Written as DNA, the CDR3 is TGTGCCAGCAGCTTCGGACAGGGGGGAGATACGCAGTATTTT.

The V gene is TRBV18, the J gene TRBJ1-5; perhaps TRBD1 as D (5 bases). Germline CDR1 and CDR2: KGHSH and LQKENI. There are 13 residues in the CDR3. V was clipped by 3 bases and J by 8 bases, with 11 bases between them. The CDR3 region has the DNA TGTGCCAGCTCACCGACGGGGGGGGAGCCCCAGCATTTT. As protein: CASSPTGGEPQHF.

A few counts support this clonotype. The genes are TRBV5-1 and TRBJ2-5, with D unresolved. CDR3 size: 13 residues. In germline, CDR1 is SGHRS, CDR2 YFSETQ. V was clipped by 1 base and J by 7 bases, with 11 bases between them. The CDR3 sequence: CASSLQFGGTQYF. CDR3 DNA sequence: TGCGCCAGCAGCTTGCAGTTTGGTGGGACCCAGTACTTC.

The rearrangement uses TRBV5-1 and TRBJ2-3; D is possibly TRBD1 or TRBD2 (7 bases each). Deletions cut 2 bases from V and 8 bases from J, with 18 bases between. Germline CDR1 and CDR2: SGHRS and YFSETQ. This CDR3 contains 15 residues. CDR3 in DNA: TGCGCCAGCAGCTTTCGACAGGGAGGGTCGGGTACGCAGTATTTT. Its protein is CASSFRQGGSGTQYF. The whole variable domain, filled in from reference TRBV5-1 and TRBJ2-3, reads KAGVTQTPRYLIKTRGQQVTLSCSPISGHRSVSWYQQTPGQGLQFLFEYFSETQRNKGNFPGRFSGRQFSNSRSEMNVSTLELGDSALYLCASSFRQGGSGTQYFGPGTRLTVL.

The V and J genes are TRBV28 and TRBJ2-7; D is unclear. V was cut by 8 bases and J by 3 bases, with 17 bases left in between. Germline V gene sequence: CDR1 MDHEN, CDR2 SYDVKM. The CDR3 is 14 amino acids. CDR3 bases: TGTGCCAGCCTGGGGTCTTGGCAAATCTACGAGCAGTACTTC. It encodes CASLGSWQIYEQYF.

The chain links TRBV11-2 to TRBJ1-1; D is ambiguous. The CDR3 consists of 12 residues. Germline CDR1 reads SGHAT; CDR2 reads FQNNGV. With 5 bases removed from V and 7 bases from J, the gap between germline ends came to 11 bases. The CDR3 sequence: CASSLTGFEAFF. The CDR3 nucleotides read TGTGCCAGCAGCCTCACCGGGTTTGAAGCTTTCTTT.